This T cell receptor beta chain was obtained from a study of siplizumab effects on memory and regulatory T cells. General observations from the study: Suppressive capability of dividing Tregs from siplizumab cultures went unverified. A minor fraction of alloreactive clones, and no more, mapped to unstimulated subsets. Siplizumab significantly decreased alloreactive sequences from unstimulated CD4+ memory cells.

This CDR3 spans 15 amino acids. The germline gives CDR1 SGHNT, CDR2 YENEEA. The V and J ends lost 4 bases and 0 bases, in that order; junction bases with no gene match: 3. The table came from immunoSEQ multiplex PCR; TCRdb's copy has only in-frame clones and leaves some out. The table has approximately 84,000 clones, roughly 94% seen once; the top ten hold 18%. To note about this clone: Its antigen is currently unknown.

V and J are TRBV11-3 and TRBJ2-3; 8 positions match TRBD1. Material for sequencing was CD8+ T cells sorted from blood. This sequence originates from a human donor in good health. The chain's CDR3 is CASSSGQASTDTQYF. DNA of the CDR3: TGTGCCAGCAGCTCGGGACAGGCGAGCACAGATACGCAGTATTTT.